The present T cell receptor beta chain was sequenced within a study of T cell responses to AZD1222 COVID-19 vaccine. Study results and caveats: Spike was spanned by vaccine-associated CD4 TCRs, with dominance at 160-218 and 743-854. Donor demographics were predominantly white British with a female majority; clonal diversity may be underestimated.

Using immunoSEQ multiplex PCR, the repertoire was profiled, and TCRdb retains in-frame clones only, with some absent. The sample includes 100,000 to 150,000 clones, 85% to 90% of them seen just once. Germline CDR1 is SGHDN and CDR2 is FVKESK. Trimming stripped 4 bases from V and 4 bases from J, with 5 bases between. This CDR3 is 13 amino acids long. A word on this clone: As yet, its antigen is unknown.

This receptor was identified in an adult who received the AZD1222 COVID-19 vaccine. Specimen: peripheral blood, collected 28 days after the second AZD1222 dose. The gene calls are TRBV14 and TRBJ2-6; D is ambiguous. The CDR3 reads CASSPNGANVLTF. The CDR3 bases are TGTGCCAGCAGCCCCAACGGGGCCAACGTCCTGACTTTC.